The 2 T cell receptor beta chains listed next were all sequenced from one sample in a study of blood T cells in healthy people across ages. A second PCR of roughly 7 to 11 cycles used a sample-barcoded 5' primer and a J-beta primer mix. A single record per CDR3 protein comes from TCRdb applying MiXCR to the 5' RACE reads. This table holds about 1.4 million distinct CDR3 sequences, approximately 63% found once. Sequencing used blood. All receptors come from a man in his late teens or twenties in good health.

This rearrangement joins TRBV5-1 to TRBJ2-2, with D perhaps matching TRBD1 (5 bases). The V end lost 4 bases, the J end lost 0 bases, and 13 bases lay between the germline ends. The CDR3 has 16 amino acids. Germline V gene sequence: CDR1 SGHRS, CDR2 YFSETQ. CDR3 sequence: CASSPKRQSNTGELFF. CDR3 nucleotide sequence: TGCGCCAGCAGCCCTAAGAGACAGTCGAACACCGGGGAGCTGTTTTTT.

This chain connects TRBV5-6 to TRBJ2-3, with 9 bases aligning to TRBD2. V lost 4 bases and J lost 0; bases outside the gene matches: 21. The CDR3 sequence is 21 residues long. Germline-derived CDR1 and CDR2 are SGHDT and YYEEEE. The CDR3 nucleotides are TGTGCCAGCAGCCCCCCCATTGGGCGGGAGGGCCGAGTGAAGAGCACAGATACGCAGTATTTT. Translating it yields CASSPPIGREGRVKSTDTQYF.